This T cell receptor (beta chain) was sequenced in a study of identical twins. Findings and limits, study-wide: Insertions were reduced in abundant cord blood beta clonotypes but not in memory repertoires.

A template switching step contributed a universal primer site, while unique molecular identifiers were present in the cDNA. TCRdb re-called the 5' RACE reads through MiXCR, storing one row per CDR3 protein. The sample lists 400,000 to 500,000 distinct CDR3 sequences, under 20% occurring once. Among all donors, each was a healthy Caucasian. A word on this clonotype: Its antigen is still unknown.

This CDR3 has 15 residues. Per germline, CDR1 SGHRS and CDR2 YFSETQ. V shed 0 bases and J shed 8 bases, with 12 bases lying between them. This chain connects TRBV5-1 to TRBJ1-6, with D possibly TRBD1 on 5 matching bases. Sequenced: naive T cells sorted from blood. The TCR was taken from a man between 50 and 59 years old in good health. In nucleotides, the CDR3 is TGCGCCAGCAGCTTGGAGCACAGGATAGATTCACCCCTCCACTTT. Encoded protein: CASSLEHRIDSPLHF.